These 3 T cell receptor beta chains came from one sample sequenced in a study of regulatory dendritic cells for organ transplantation. Data came from immunoSEQ multiplex PCR; TCRdb stores just in-frame clones and leaves some out. The sample includes tens of thousands of clones, roughly 84% of them seen just once. The specimen was naive CD8+ T cells from blood. Regarding subset: CD45RA+ naive T cells. These receptors were obtained from a human donor in good health.

V is TRBV10-3 and J is TRBJ1-1; D not certain. In germline, CDR1 is ENHRY, CDR2 SYGVKD. Trimming took off 1 base at V and 7 bases at J, with 10 bases between the two ends. The CDR3 loop spans 13 amino acids. Here the CDR3 reads CAISEFGNLEAFF. CDR3 bases: TGTGCCATCAGTGAGTTTGGCAACCTTGAAGCTTTCTTT.

This clone appeared once. V is TRBV15 and J is TRBJ1-1; 9 bases are a match to TRBD1. There are 16 residues in the CDR3. Trimming removed 2 bases from V and 1 base from J; junction bases left unmatched: 5. Germline V gene data show CDR1 as LNHNV and CDR2 as YYDKDF (reference sequence). The CDR3, as DNA: TGTGCCACCAGCAGACCAAACAGGGGGCCGAACACTGAAGCTTTCTTT. It codes for CATSRPNRGPNTEAFF.

The rearrangement links TRBV19 to TRBJ1-2, with 7 bases lining up with TRBD1. Trimming at V came to 3 bases and at J to 8 bases, leaving 6 bases not matched to a gene. CDR1 LNHDA and CDR2 SQIVND come from the germline V gene (reference sequence). The CDR3 has 13 residues. This chain's CDR3 is CASSIWDSPGYTF. The CDR3 DNA sequence: TGTGCCAGTAGTATCTGGGACAGTCCGGGCTACACCTTC.